This TCR beta chain was captured in a study of blood T cell repertoires in COVID-19. Sequencing used immunoSEQ multiplex PCR; TCRdb keeps in-frame clones, though not all of them. The sample shows approximately 150,000 clones, 79% of them seen only once. V was pared by 10 bases and J by 1 base, with 8 bases between. This CDR3 is built from 13 residues. Germline V gene sequence: CDR1 SGHVS, CDR2 FQNEAQ. The origin of this receptor is a woman aged 55-69 years with COVID-19, enrolled during active disease. The specimen was peripheral blood. The chain couples TRBV7-8 to TRBJ2-6, with D possibly being TRBD2 (6 bases). CDR3 sequence (DNA): TGTGCCACTGCGGGATCTGGGGCCAACGTCCTGACTTTC. Protein: CATAGSGANVLTF.